A single sample gave rise to the 27 T cell receptor beta chains below, sequenced in a study of T cells after yellow fever vaccination. In TCRdb, the 5' RACE reads were re-called with MiXCR into one record per CDR3 protein. The data show approximately 260,000 distinct CDR3 sequences, with 10% to 15% seen just once and less than 0.55% held by the top ten. The material sequenced was CD4+ T cells sorted from PBMCs, taken 45 days after the yellow fever booster vaccination. These receptors all stem from a man aged 25-40 years who received the YFV17D yellow fever vaccine.

This chain joins TRBV25-1 and TRBJ2-2, with 10 bases fitting TRBD1. Germline-derived CDR1 and CDR2 are MGHDK and SYGVNS. V shed 7 bases and J 3 bases; nucleotides not matched to a gene: 2. This CDR3 contains 14 residues. The CDR3 region is CASTGQGYTGELFF. Written as DNA, the CDR3 is TGTGCCAGCACGGGACAGGGGTACACCGGGGAGCTGTTTTTT.

The V and J genes are TRBV4-3 and TRBJ2-7; 11 bases align to TRBD2. Per germline, CDR1 LGHNA and CDR2 YSLEER. There are 16 residues in the CDR3. Germline trimming cut 3 bases from V and 5 bases from J; bases unmatched to any gene: 9. The CDR3 region is CASSQMVLAGGHEQYF. CDR3 DNA: TGCGCCAGCAGCCAGATGGTCCTAGCGGGGGGCCACGAGCAGTACTTC.

In its sample, this clonotype was seen a few times. The rearrangement links TRBV10-2 to TRBJ1-5, with a weak D call TRBD1 (6 bases). The CDR3 is made up of 16 amino acids. In germline, CDR1 is WSHSY, CDR2 SAAADI. V gave up 1 base and J gave up 6 bases, with 16 bases separating them. CDR3 DNA sequence: TGCGCCAGCAGTGAGTGGAACAGGGCCCCGGGTCAGCCCCAGCATTTT. It codes for CASSEWNRAPGQPQHF.

This clonotype has more than one count but fewer than ten. The genes are TRBV20-1 and TRBJ2-2, with D perhaps matching TRBD1 or TRBD2 (5 bases each). Germline V gives CDR1 DFQATT, CDR2 SNEGSKA (reference sequence). V shed 6 bases and J shed 1 base, with 12 bases lying between them. This CDR3 is 14 amino acids long. CDR3 nucleotide sequence: TGCAGTGCAAAGGGGACCCTGAACACCGGGGAGCTGTTTTTT. Translating it yields CSAKGTLNTGELFF.

There are a few counts of this clonotype. This chain connects TRBV20-1 to TRBJ2-5; no firm D call. Germline V gene lookup returns CDR1 DFQATT and CDR2 SNEGSKA (reference sequence). The CDR3 length is 15 residues. Trimming shortened V by 6 bases and J by 1 base, and 18 bases separated the two germline ends. CDR3 residues: CSAPVAQTFQETQYF. In DNA form, the CDR3 reads TGCAGTGCCCCTGTGGCCCAAACCTTCCAAGAGACCCAGTACTTC.

V usage is TRBV4-3 and J usage is TRBJ2-1, with D unresolved. CDR3 size: 15 residues. V was trimmed by 8 bases and J by 2 bases, leaving 16 bases between them. Germline assignment: CDR1 LGHNA and CDR2 YSLEER. DNA for the CDR3: TGCGCCAGCGGACGGCCAGGTGGGACCTACAATGAGCAGTTCTTC. It specifies CASGRPGGTYNEQFF.

This clonotype was picked up a small number of times. This sequence joins TRBV6-2 or TRBV6-3 and TRBJ2-7; 8 bases map to TRBD2. Per the germline V gene, CDR1 is MNHEY and CDR2 is SVGEGT. This CDR3 is 14 amino acids long. Trimming at V came to 5 bases and at J to 4 bases, leaving 7 bases not matched to a gene. The CDR3 loop is CASSPAGGRYEQYF. DNA of the CDR3: TGTGCCAGCAGTCCCGCGGGGGGTCGTTACGAGCAGTACTTC.

This clonotype was seen a handful of times. The chain is built from TRBV29-1 and TRBJ1-1, with D tentatively TRBD1 (6 bases). The CDR3 extends over 12 amino acids. CDR1 SQVTM and CDR2 ANQGSEA come from the germline V gene. V shed 7 bases and J shed 6 bases, with 15 bases lying between them. The CDR3 reads CSAIQGIAEAFF. In nucleotides, the CDR3 is TGCAGCGCCATACAGGGTATCGCTGAAGCTTTCTTT.

The chain uses TRBV7-2 and TRBJ2-2, with 12 bases matching TRBD1. The CDR3 length is 15 residues. CDR1 and CDR2 (germline): SGHTA, FQGNSA. The junction had 4 bases not matched to a gene; V was cut back by 5 bases and J by 6 bases. The CDR3 DNA reads as TGTGCCAGCAGCGTCGGGACAGGGGGCCCCGGGGAGCTGTTTTTT. It translates to CASSVGTGGPGELFF.

The chain links TRBV7-2 to TRBJ2-1; D gene ambiguous. The V end lost 8 bases, the J end lost 5 bases, and 22 bases lay between the germline ends. Germline V gene lookup returns CDR1 SGHTA and CDR2 FQGNSA. The CDR3 is made up of 16 amino acids. The CDR3 region has the DNA TGTGCCAGCCGGAATCGTTGGGAATCACCGAACAATGAGCAGTTCTTC. It encodes CASRNRWESPNNEQFF.

In its sample, this clonotype was seen many times. V and J are TRBV11-2 and TRBJ2-7; the D gene could be TRBD1 or TRBD2 (5 bases each). Trimming cost V 5 bases and J 3 bases, with 14 bases left between them. Germline V gene data show CDR1 as SGHAT and CDR2 as FQNNGV. This CDR3 is 14 amino acids long. CDR3 in amino acids: CASSAPGRDYEQYF. CDR3 nucleotide sequence: TGTGCCAGCAGCGCACCGGGACGGGACTACGAGCAGTACTTC.

This clonotype has at least ten counts. The J gene is TRBJ2-2, the V gene TRBV7-2; 14 bases are shared with TRBD2. V shed 3 bases, J shed 4 bases, and the junction held 1 base outside the gene matches. Germline values: CDR1 SGHTA, CDR2 FQGNSA. The CDR3 covers 16 residues. The CDR3 DNA reads TGTGCCAGCAGCTTGGGACTAGCGGGGGTCACCGGGGAGCTGTTTTTT. This gives the protein CASSLGLAGVTGELFF. The complete variable domain, with remaining parts taken from reference TRBV7-2 and TRBJ2-2, reads GAGVSQSPSNKVTEKGKDVELRCDPISGHTALYWYRQSLGQGLEFLIYFQGNSAPDKSGLPSDRFSAERTGGSVSTLTIQRTQQEDSAVYLCASSLGLAGVTGELFFGEGSRLTVL.

This clonotype was observed a few times. This chain uses TRBV27 with TRBJ2-2; 7 bases are a match to TRBD1. Germline lookup yields CDR1 MNHEY and CDR2 SMNVEV (reference sequence). Germline trimming cut 3 bases from V and 9 bases from J; bases unmatched to any gene: 7. This CDR3 is built from 14 residues. The CDR3 loop is CASSFRGSRRELFF. The CDR3 bases are TGTGCCAGCAGTTTCAGGGGGTCTAGACGGGAGCTGTTTTTT.

CDR3 nucleotide sequence: TGCGCCAGCAGTGTGGGGACCGGGGGCCTTAACGAGCAGTACTTC. Translating it yields CASSVGTGGLNEQYF. The V and J genes are TRBV10-2 and TRBJ2-7, with D perhaps assigned TRBD1 or TRBD2 (6 bases each). In germline, CDR1 is WSHSY, CDR2 SAAADI. V was pared by 4 bases and J by 5 bases, with 18 bases between. The CDR3 has 15 residues.

The rearrangement links TRBV6-5 to TRBJ2-5; 11 nucleotides agree with TRBD2. This CDR3 is built from 17 residues. The germline V gene has CDR1 MNHEY and CDR2 SVGAGI. J lost 6 bases, V lost 2 bases, and 11 bases had no gene match. CDR3 DNA sequence: TGTGCCAGCAGTTACCCGACTAGCGGGGCAGGCGGGAAGACCCAGTACTTC. Amino acids: CASSYPTSGAGGKTQYF.

The chain recombines TRBV6-2 or TRBV6-3 with TRBJ2-7, with D hard to call. CDR1 and CDR2 from the germline V gene are MNHEY and SVGEGT. Trimming took 4 bases from V and 3 from J, leaving 16 bases between them. The CDR3 is 15 residues long. CDR3 sequence: CASSSVAAGLYEQYF. The CDR3 nucleotides are TGTGCCAGCAGTTCAGTAGCCGCCGGCCTCTACGAGCAGTACTTC.

The V gene is TRBV18, the J gene TRBJ2-7, with 7 positions matching TRBD1. This CDR3 comprises 14 residues. After removal of 6 bases from V and 4 bases from J, the junction contained 9 bases not matched to a gene. Germline-derived CDR1 and CDR2 are KGHSH and LQKENI. The DNA for the CDR3 is TGTGCCAGCTCGCCGTCGGACAGGAAATACGAGCAGTACTTC. It translates to CASSPSDRKYEQYF.

The sample holds a few counts of this clonotype. The chain couples TRBV30 to TRBJ2-1, with 9 bases matching TRBD2. J lost 2 bases, V lost 5 bases, and 1 base had no gene match. The germline CDR1 and CDR2 sequences are GTSNPN and SVGIG (reference sequence). CDR3 length: 13 residues. In DNA, the CDR3 is TGTGCCTGGGCGGGAGGGGCCTACAATGAGCAGTTCTTC. Its translation: CAWAGGAYNEQFF.

In DNA form, the CDR3 reads TGTGCCAGCAGCTTATACTTCTTGGGGGAGCTGTTTTTT. This gives the protein CASSLYFLGELFF. The chain couples TRBV7-2 to TRBJ2-2; no reliable D call. The germline gives CDR1 SGHTA, CDR2 FQGNSA. The V end was cut by 2 bases, the J end by 8 bases, with 9 bases between. This CDR3 comprises 13 residues.

The chain couples TRBV30 to TRBJ2-3; weak D call: TRBD2 (6 bases). This CDR3 comprises 14 residues. Germline assignment: CDR1 GTSNPN and CDR2 SVGIG (reference sequence). Trimming removed 7 bases at V and 6 bases at J, with 20 bases between. CDR3 in DNA: TGTGCCTATGGGACTCCTGGATCCATCGATACGCAGTATTTT. This sequence encodes CAYGTPGSIDTQYF.

This clonotype appeared once. This chain joins TRBV6-1 and TRBJ2-1; possibly TRBD2 for D (5 bases). The germline V gene has CDR1 MNHNS and CDR2 SASEGT. This CDR3 has 14 residues. Trimming removed 6 bases from V and 2 bases from J, with 11 bases in between. CDR3 nucleotide sequence: TGTGCCAGCAGGGAGAGGGCGGCCTACAATGAGCAGTTCTTC. Encoded protein: CASRERAAYNEQFF.

This clonotype was seen a handful of times. The chain has TRBV4-2 and TRBJ2-4; D ambiguous. Germline V gene lookup returns CDR1 LGHNA and CDR2 YNFKEQ. The CDR3 extends over 14 amino acids. The V and J ends lost 0 bases and 7 bases respectively, with 10 bases between them. The CDR3 coding sequence is TGTGCCAGCAGCCAAGACAGTGGGATGAACATTCAGTACTTC. This gives the protein CASSQDSGMNIQYF.

The chain recombines TRBV10-2 with TRBJ2-7; possible D gene TRBD1, 6 bases. The CDR3 has 15 amino acids. The germline gives CDR1 WSHSY, CDR2 SAAADI. Trimming shortened V by 5 bases and J by 3 bases, and 17 bases separated the two germline ends. In DNA, the CDR3 is TGCGCCAGCAGTACAACCGGGACACCGAACTACGAGCAGTACTTC. This encodes CASSTTGTPNYEQYF.

V and J are TRBV20-1 and TRBJ1-5, with unresolved D. The germline V gene encodes CDR1 DFQATT and CDR2 SNEGSKA (reference sequence). The CDR3 is made up of 15 amino acids. V was pared by 4 bases and J by 4 bases, with 17 bases between. CDR3 nucleotides: TGCAGTGCTAAAAGGGAGGTGGCACCAAATCAGCCCCAGCATTTT. Translation: CSAKREVAPNQPQHF.

The table lists this clonotype with a few counts. The chain links TRBV5-1 to TRBJ2-1, with 10 bases matching TRBD2. This CDR3 has 16 residues. After removal of 4 bases from V and 2 bases from J, the junction contained 6 bases not matched to a gene. The germline V gene encodes CDR1 SGHRS and CDR2 YFSETQ. The CDR3 protein is CASSGPGLATYNEQFF. CDR3 bases: TGCGCCAGCAGCGGGCCGGGACTAGCGACCTACAATGAGCAGTTCTTC.

CDR3 sequence: CASSASGSFGEQYF. Here the CDR3 DNA reads TGTGCCAGCAGCGCTAGCGGGAGCTTCGGTGAGCAGTACTTC. The chain uses TRBV2 and TRBJ2-7; 10 nucleotides align to TRBD2. Germline assignment: CDR1 SNHLY and CDR2 FYNNEI. Trimming cost V 6 bases and J 7 bases; bases outside gene matches: 9. This CDR3 has 14 amino acids.

This clonotype was counted between two and nine times. The chain combines TRBV20-1 with TRBJ2-1; D is possibly TRBD2 (7 bases). Germline lookup yields CDR1 DFQATT and CDR2 SNEGSKA (reference sequence). The CDR3 runs 19 residues. Deletions cut 1 base from V and 8 bases from J, with 30 bases between. The CDR3 nucleotides read TGCAGTGCTAGAGGCCAACCCACGGGAGGCAGGGGACTTCCCCATGAGCAGTTCTTC. Translated: CSARGQPTGGRGLPHEQFF.